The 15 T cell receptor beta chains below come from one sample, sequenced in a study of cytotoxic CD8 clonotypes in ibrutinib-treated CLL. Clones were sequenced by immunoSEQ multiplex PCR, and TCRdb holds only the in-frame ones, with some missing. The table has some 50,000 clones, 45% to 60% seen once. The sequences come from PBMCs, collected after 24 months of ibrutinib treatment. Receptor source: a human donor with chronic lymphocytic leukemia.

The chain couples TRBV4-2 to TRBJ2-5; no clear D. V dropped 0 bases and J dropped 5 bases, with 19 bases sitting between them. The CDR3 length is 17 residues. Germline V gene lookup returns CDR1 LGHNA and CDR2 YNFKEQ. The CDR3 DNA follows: TGTGCCAGCAGCCAAGAGATCATTTTAGGCGGTTGGGAGACCCAGTACTTC. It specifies CASSQEIILGGWETQYF.

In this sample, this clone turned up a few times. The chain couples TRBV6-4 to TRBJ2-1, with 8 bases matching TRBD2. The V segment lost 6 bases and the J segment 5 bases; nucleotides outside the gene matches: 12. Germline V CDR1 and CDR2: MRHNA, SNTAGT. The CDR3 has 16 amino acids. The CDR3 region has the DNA TGTGCCAGCAGAAACCCCCGACTAGCGCGAGACAATGAGCAGTTCTTC. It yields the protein CASRNPRLARDNEQFF.

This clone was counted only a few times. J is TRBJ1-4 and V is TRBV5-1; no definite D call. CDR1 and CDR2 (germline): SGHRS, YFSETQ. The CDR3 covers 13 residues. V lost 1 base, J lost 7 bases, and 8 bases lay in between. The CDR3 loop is CASSLRASEKLFF. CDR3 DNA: TGCGCCAGCAGCTTGAGGGCTAGTGAAAAACTGTTTTTT. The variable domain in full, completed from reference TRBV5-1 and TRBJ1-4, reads KAGVTQTPRYLIKTRGQQVTLSCSPISGHRSVSWYQQTPGQGLQFLFEYFSETQRNKGNFPGRFSGRQFSNSRSEMNVSTLELGDSALYLCASSLRASEKLFFGSGTQLSVL.

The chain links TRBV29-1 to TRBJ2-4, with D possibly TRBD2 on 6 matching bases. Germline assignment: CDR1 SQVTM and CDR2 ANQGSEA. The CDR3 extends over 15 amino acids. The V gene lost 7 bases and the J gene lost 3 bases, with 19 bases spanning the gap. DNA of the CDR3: TGCAGCGCCCCGGGCGGGACCTTTGGCAAAAACATTCAGTACTTC. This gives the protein CSAPGGTFGKNIQYF.

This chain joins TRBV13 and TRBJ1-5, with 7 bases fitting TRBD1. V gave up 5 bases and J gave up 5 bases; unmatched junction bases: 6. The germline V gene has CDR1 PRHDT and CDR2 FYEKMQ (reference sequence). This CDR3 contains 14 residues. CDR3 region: CASSGTGVDQPQHF. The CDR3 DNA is TGTGCCAGCAGCGGAACAGGGGTGGATCAGCCCCAGCATTTT.

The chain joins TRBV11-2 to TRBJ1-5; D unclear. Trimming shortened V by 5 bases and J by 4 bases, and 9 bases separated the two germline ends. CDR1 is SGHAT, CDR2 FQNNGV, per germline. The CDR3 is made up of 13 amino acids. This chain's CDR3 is CASSQDTNQPQHF. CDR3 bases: TGTGCCAGCAGCCAAGACACAAATCAGCCCCAGCATTTT.

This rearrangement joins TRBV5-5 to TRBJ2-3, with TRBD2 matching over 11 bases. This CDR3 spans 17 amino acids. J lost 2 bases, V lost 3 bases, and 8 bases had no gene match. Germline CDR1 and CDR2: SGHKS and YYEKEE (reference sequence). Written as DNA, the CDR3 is TGTGCCAGCAGCTCAGATTTAGCGGGGGGGTTCACAGATACGCAGTATTTT. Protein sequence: CASSSDLAGGFTDTQYF. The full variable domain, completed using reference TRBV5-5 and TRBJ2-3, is DAGVTQSPTHLIKTRGQQVTLRCSPISGHKSVSWYQQVLGQGPQFIFQYYEKEERGRGNFPDRFSARQFPNYSSELNVNALLLGDSALYLCASSSDLAGGFTDTQYFGPGTRLTVL.

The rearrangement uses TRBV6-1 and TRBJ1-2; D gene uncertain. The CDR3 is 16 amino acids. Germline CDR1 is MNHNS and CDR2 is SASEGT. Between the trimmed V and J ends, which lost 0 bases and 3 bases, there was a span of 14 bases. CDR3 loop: CASSEAQAHFDYGYTF. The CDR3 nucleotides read TGTGCCAGCAGTGAAGCCCAGGCCCATTTTGACTATGGCTACACCTTC.

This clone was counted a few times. Here the CDR3 reads CASSGGLLNTGELFF. The DNA for the CDR3 is TGCGCCAGCAGCGGAGGACTGCTGAACACCGGGGAGCTGTTTTTT. This sequence joins TRBV5-1 and TRBJ2-2; tentative D call: TRBD2 (5 bases). Germline-derived CDR1 and CDR2 are SGHRS and YFSETQ. The germline V and J ends were trimmed by 4 bases and 1 base, with 11 bases remaining between them. The CDR3 is 15 residues long.

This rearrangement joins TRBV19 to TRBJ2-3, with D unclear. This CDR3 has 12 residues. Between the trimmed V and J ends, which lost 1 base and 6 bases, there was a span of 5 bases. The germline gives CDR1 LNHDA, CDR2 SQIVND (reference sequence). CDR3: CASSIALDTQYF. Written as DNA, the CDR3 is TGTGCCAGTAGTATAGCCCTGGATACGCAGTATTTT.

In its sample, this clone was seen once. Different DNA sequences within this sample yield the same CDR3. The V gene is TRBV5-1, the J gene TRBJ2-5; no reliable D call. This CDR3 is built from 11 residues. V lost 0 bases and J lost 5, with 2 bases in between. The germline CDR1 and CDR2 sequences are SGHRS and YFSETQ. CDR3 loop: CASSLDETQYF. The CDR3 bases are TGCGCCAGCAGCTTGGACGAGACCCAGTACTTC.

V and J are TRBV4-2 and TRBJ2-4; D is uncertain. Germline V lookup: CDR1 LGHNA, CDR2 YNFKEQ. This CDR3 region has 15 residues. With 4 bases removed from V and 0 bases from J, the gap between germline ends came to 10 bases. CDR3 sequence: CASSPAGQAKNIQYF. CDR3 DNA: TGTGCCAGCAGCCCGGCCGGGCAAGCCAAAAACATTCAGTACTTC.

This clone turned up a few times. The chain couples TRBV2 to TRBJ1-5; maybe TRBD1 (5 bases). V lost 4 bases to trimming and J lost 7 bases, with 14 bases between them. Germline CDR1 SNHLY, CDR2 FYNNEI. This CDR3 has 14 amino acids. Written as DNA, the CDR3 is TGTGCCAGCAGTGGCCCCACCCCAGGGCAGCCCCAGCATTTT. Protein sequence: CASSGPTPGQPQHF. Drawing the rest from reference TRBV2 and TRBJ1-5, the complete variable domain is EPEVTQTPSHQVTQMGQEVILRCVPISNHLYFYWYRQILGQKVEFLVSFYNNEISEKSEIFDDQFSVERPDGSNFTLKIRSTKLEDSAMYFCASSGPTPGQPQHFGDGTRLSIL.

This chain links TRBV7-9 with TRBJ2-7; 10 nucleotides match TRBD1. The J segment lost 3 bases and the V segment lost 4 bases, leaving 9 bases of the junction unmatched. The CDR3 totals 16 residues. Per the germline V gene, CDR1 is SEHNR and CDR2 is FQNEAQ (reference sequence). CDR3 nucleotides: TGTGCCAGCAGCTCTAGCGCCCGGGACAGGGGCTACGAGCAGTACTTC. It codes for CASSSSARDRGYEQYF. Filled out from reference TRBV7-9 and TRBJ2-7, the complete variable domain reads DTGVSQNPRHKITKRGQNVTFRCDPISEHNRLYWYRQTLGQGPEFLTYFQNEAQLEKSRLLSDRFSAERPKGSFSTLEIQRTEQGDSAMYLCASSSSARDRGYEQYFGPGTRLTVT.

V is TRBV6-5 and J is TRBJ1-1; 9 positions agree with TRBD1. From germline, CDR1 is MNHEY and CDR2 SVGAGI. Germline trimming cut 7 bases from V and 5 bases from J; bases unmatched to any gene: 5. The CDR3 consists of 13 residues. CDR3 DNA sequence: TGTGCCAGCATGGGACAGGGCGGGACTGAAGCTTTCTTT. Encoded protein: CASMGQGGTEAFF.